This is a list of T cell receptor beta chains from one sample in a study of post-analysis software for immune sequencing data. Each CDR3 protein is one row after TCRdb ran MiXCR on the PCR reads. The sample holds about 620,000 distinct CDR3 sequences, roughly 47% seen once. The sample consisted of blood. The receptors derive from a girl aged 5-17 years with multiple sclerosis. Each CDR3 is given with its conserved first and last residue. The D gene is left open where the match is weak. The size entry is marked missing in some rows and otherwise reads once, few, many or a size class.

TRBV7-2,.,.,TRBJ2-1,CASNSLGSYNEQFF,TGTGCCAGCAACTCCTTGGGGTCCTACAATGAGCAGTTCTTC
TRBV12-3/TRBV12-4,TRBD1,.,TRBJ1-2,CASTTGEGAGYGYTF,TGTGCCAGCACTACGGGGGAGGGGGCAGGCTATGGCTACACCTTC
TRBV18,.,few,TRBJ2-5,CASSQTEKTQYF,TGTGCCAGCTCCCAGACGGAGAAGACCCAGTACTTC
TRBV5-6,.,few,TRBJ2-1,CASSLRVGGEQFF,TGTGCCAGCAGCTTGCGGGTGGGCGGTGAGCAGTTCTTC
TRBV6-5,.,.,TRBJ2-5,CASRHGRLQETQYF,TGTGCCAGCAGGCATGGGCGGCTACAAGAGACCCAGTACTTC
TRBV12-3/TRBV12-4,TRBD2,few,TRBJ2-1,CASSPGLAGHGEQFF,TGTGCCAGCAGTCCGGGACTAGCGGGACACGGTGAGCAGTTCTTC
TRBV29-1,.,few,TRBJ2-7,CSVLDGYLYEQYF,TGCAGCGTTCTGGACGGATACCTCTACGAGCAGTACTTC
TRBV7-2,.,.,TRBJ2-3,CASSLELIDTQYF,TGTGCCAGCAGCTTAGAACTAATAGATACGCAGTATTTT
TRBV24-1,.,few,TRBJ2-5,CATSDGYQETQYF,TGTGCCACCAGTGATGGTTACCAAGAGACCCAGTACTTC
TRBV4-2,TRBD2,.,TRBJ2-7,CASSQDKAGGPHEQYF,TGTGCCAGCAGCCAAGATAAAGCGGGGGGGCCACACGAGCAGTACTTC
TRBV6-5,.,once,TRBJ2-7,CASSYQGPGTYEQYF,TGTGCCAGCAGTTACCAGGGTCCGGGGACCTACGAGCAGTACTTC
TRBV12-3/TRBV12-4,.,few,TRBJ2-3,CASSSPGAQYF,TGTGCCAGCAGTTCCCCCGGTGCGCAGTATTTT
TRBV12-3/TRBV12-4,.,once,TRBJ2-3,CASSLRRGRETDTQYF,TGTGCCAGCAGTTTAAGGAGGGGGCGGGAAACAGATACGCAGTATTTT
TRBV20-1,.,.,TRBJ1-5,CRARTEHQPQHF,TGCAGGGCTAGGACAGAACATCAGCCCCAGCATTTT
TRBV12-3/TRBV12-4,TRBD1,few,TRBJ2-7,CASSHDRAEQYF,TGTGCCAGCAGTCACGACAGGGCCGAGCAGTACTTC
TRBV5-6,.,few,TRBJ2-1,CASSLELGYNEQFF,TGTGCCAGCAGCTTGGAGCTAGGTTACAATGAGCAGTTCTTC
TRBV6-5,.,.,TRBJ2-3,CASSNLKGGLVDTQYF,TGTGCCAGCAGTAACCTTAAGGGGGGCCTGGTGGATACGCAGTATTTT
TRBV10-3,.,.,TRBJ2-7,CAIADLYEQYF,TGTGCCATCGCAGATTTGTACGAGCAGTACTTC
TRBV12-3/TRBV12-4,TRBD2,.,TRBJ2-1,CASSRGLAGFYNEQFF,TGTGCCAGCAGTCGGGGACTAGCGGGCTTCTACAATGAGCAGTTCTTC
TRBV10-3,.,.,TRBJ1-2,CAISESKSRAANYGYTF,TGTGCCATCAGTGAGTCGAAGTCCAGGGCGGCGAACTATGGCTACACCTTC
TRBV12-3/TRBV12-4,.,few,TRBJ1-1,CASSLKVNTEAFF,TGTGCCAGCAGTTTAAAGGTGAACACTGAAGCTTTCTTT
TRBV5-1,TRBD2,.,TRBJ2-5,CAGSLPLAGASGEQYF,TGCGCCGGCAGCTTGCCCTTAGCGGGAGCTTCGGGGGAGCAGTACTTC
TRBV10-3,.,.,TRBJ1-2,CAISESQGLDGYTF,TGTGCCATCAGTGAGTCCCAGGGGTTGGATGGCTACACCTTC
TRBV20-1,.,.,TRBJ2-4,CSAQVGPIQYF,TGCAGTGCTCAGGTTGGACCGATTCAGTACTTC
TRBV11-1,.,few,TRBJ2-7,CASSLEASISEQYF,TGTGCCAGCAGCTTAGAAGCTAGTATCAGCGAGCAGTACTTC
TRBV7-8,TRBD2,.,TRBJ2-3,CASNLAGRGFTDTQYF,TGTGCCAGCAACTTAGCGGGGCGGGGGTTCACAGATACGCAGTATTTT
TRBV12-3/TRBV12-4,.,.,TRBJ1-1,CASSFRAELGEAFF,TGTGCCAGCAGTTTTCGGGCAGAACTCGGTGAAGCTTTCTTT
TRBV20-1,TRBD2,.,TRBJ2-1,CSARGLAGRNEQFF,TGCAGTGCTAGAGGTCTAGCGGGGAGGAATGAGCAGTTCTTC
TRBV12-3/TRBV12-4,.,few,TRBJ2-3,CASSFVGSRTDTQYF,TGTGCCAGCAGTTTCGTGGGGAGCCGAACAGATACGCAGTATTTT
TRBV7-2,TRBD2,.,TRBJ2-3,CASSSYGGLAGGPADTQYF,TGTGCCAGCAGCTCCTATGGCGGACTAGCGGGGGGGCCGGCAGATACGCAGTATTTT
TRBV12-3/TRBV12-4,.,.,TRBJ1-1,CASRRGSTEAFF,TGTGCCAGTCGAAGGGGGTCCACTGAAGCTTTCTTT
TRBV5-1,.,.,TRBJ1-1,CASSLAQRGNTEAFF,TGCGCCAGCAGCTTGGCCCAGAGGGGGAACACTGAAGCTTTCTTT
TRBV3-1,.,.,TRBJ2-7,CASSYMLASEQYF,TGTGCCAGCAGCTACATGTTGGCCTCCGAGCAGTACTTC
TRBV6-5,.,.,TRBJ2-1,CATRGLPGNEQFF,TGTGCCACCCGCGGGCTACCCGGCAATGAGCAGTTCTTC
TRBV25-1,TRBD1,.,TRBJ1-2,CASSSRDSNYGYTF,TGTGCCAGCAGTTCCCGGGACAGTAACTATGGCTACACCTTC
TRBV12-3/TRBV12-4,.,.,TRBJ2-7,CASSLGPRNSYEQYF,TGTGCCAGCAGTTTAGGTCCGCGTAACTCCTACGAGCAGTACTTC
TRBV7-2,.,.,TRBJ1-1,CASNAGVNTEAFF,TGTGCCAGCAACGCGGGGGTGAACACTGAAGCTTTCTTT
TRBV5-4,.,.,TRBJ2-6,CASSFLDSGANVLTF,TGTGCCAGCAGCTTTCTAGACTCTGGGGCCAACGTCCTGACTTTC
TRBV6-1,.,.,TRBJ1-2,CVALPSLLRGETGYTF,TGTGTCGCGCTCCCAAGCCTTCTAAGGGGTGAGACCGGCTACACCTTC
TRBV5-1,.,many,TRBJ2-1,CASSLLQINEQFF,TGCGCCAGCAGCTTACTACAGATCAATGAGCAGTTCTTC
TRBV20-1,TRBD2,.,TRBJ2-5,CSATSGASGQQYF,TGCAGTGCAACTAGCGGGGCCTCCGGGCAGCAGTACTTC
TRBV12-3/TRBV12-4,.,.,TRBJ2-5,CASSSDSRETQYF,TGTGCCAGCAGCTCGGACAGTAGAGAGACCCAGTACTTC
TRBV5-1,TRBD1,.,TRBJ1-1,CASSLVVTGGTEAFF,TGCGCCAGCAGCTTGGTTGTGACAGGGGGCACTGAAGCTTTCTTT
TRBV12-3/TRBV12-4,TRBD1,many,TRBJ2-3,CASSFGQGTDTQYF,TGTGCCAGCAGTTTTGGACAGGGCACAGATACGCAGTATTTT
TRBV20-1,TRBD2,.,TRBJ2-1,CSARMASGRSYNEQFF,TGCAGTGCTAGGATGGCTAGCGGGAGATCCTACAATGAGCAGTTCTTC
TRBV5-1,.,.,TRBJ1-4,CASSPEVSANEKLFF,TGCGCCAGCAGCCCGGAGGTCTCAGCTAATGAAAAACTGTTTTTT
TRBV20-1,.,.,TRBJ1-4,CSAWTDNEKLFF,TGCAGTGCGTGGACAGATAATGAAAAACTGTTTTTT
TRBV5-4,.,.,TRBJ2-3,CATRTGPGPQYF,TGTGCCACTCGGACTGGCCCCGGCCCGCAGTATTTT
TRBV29-1,.,.,TRBJ2-5,CSVKGVGRELKEETQYF,TGCAGCGTTAAGGGGGTCGGGCGGGAGCTAAAGGAAGAGACCCAGTACTTC
TRBV6-4,.,.,TRBJ1-1,CASSEMDRNTEAFF,TGTGCCAGCAGTGAAATGGACAGGAACACTGAAGCTTTCTTT
TRBV12-3/TRBV12-4,.,.,TRBJ1-1,CASSSRDGDYEAFF,TGTGCCAGCAGTAGTAGGGACGGAGACTATGAAGCTTTCTTT
TRBV6-6,.,.,TRBJ1-1,CASSYLAGGLFPEAFF,TGTGCCAGCAGTTACTTAGCGGGGGGCCTATTCCCTGAAGCTTTCTTT
TRBV12-3/TRBV12-4,.,.,TRBJ1-4,CASSLGAAEKLFF,TGTGCCAGCAGTTTAGGGGCTGCTGAAAAACTGTTTTTT
TRBV5-1,.,.,TRBJ1-1,CASSLAGGSQVTEAFF,TGCGCCAGCAGCTTGGCCGGGGGGTCCCAGGTCACTGAAGCTTTCTTT
TRBV12-3/TRBV12-4,TRBD1,few,TRBJ2-1,CASSPWGQGASNEQFF,TGTGCCAGCAGCCCCTGGGGACAGGGGGCTAGTAATGAGCAGTTCTTC